This TCR beta chain came from a study of shared clonotypes between healthy human individuals. Data came from immunoSEQ multiplex PCR; TCRdb stores just in-frame clones and leaves some out. Of approximately 2.5 million clones in the sample, around 90% were seen once. The sequence was obtained from a man aged 18-30 years in good health. Sequenced input: naive CD4+ T cells sorted from blood. Specified subset: CD45RA+ positively selected.

CDR3 residues: CASSLTSGRAEQYF. The CDR3 DNA follows: TGTGCCAGCAGTTTGACTAGCGGGAGGGCCGAGCAGTACTTC. The rearrangement links TRBV6-5 to TRBJ2-7; 14 positions agree with TRBD2. V dropped 4 bases and J dropped 6; count of bases not matched to a gene: 2. This CDR3 has 14 residues. Germline V CDR1 and CDR2: MNHEY, SVGAGI.